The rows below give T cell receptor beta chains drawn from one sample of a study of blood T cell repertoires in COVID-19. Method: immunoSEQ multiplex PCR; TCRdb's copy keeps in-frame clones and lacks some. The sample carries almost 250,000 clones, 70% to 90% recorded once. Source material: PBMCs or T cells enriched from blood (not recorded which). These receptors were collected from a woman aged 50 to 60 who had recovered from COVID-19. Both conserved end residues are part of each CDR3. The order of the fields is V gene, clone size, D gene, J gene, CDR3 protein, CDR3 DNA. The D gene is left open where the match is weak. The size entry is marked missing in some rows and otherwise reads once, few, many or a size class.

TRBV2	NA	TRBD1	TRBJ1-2	CASAPTGLSNYGYTF	TGTGCCAGCGCCCCGACAGGGCTATCTAACTATGGCTACACCTTC
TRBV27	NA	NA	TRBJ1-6	CASSLSDRNNSPLHF	TGTGCCAGCAGTTTATCCGACAGGAATAATTCACCCCTCCACTTT
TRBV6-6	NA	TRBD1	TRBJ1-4	CATRPSGTENEKLFF	TGTGCCACCAGACCGTCCGGGACAGAGAATGAAAAACTGTTTTTT
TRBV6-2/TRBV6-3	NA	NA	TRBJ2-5	CASSSTILGSGEETQYF	TGTGCCAGCAGTTCTACCATTCTCGGGAGTGGCGAAGAGACCCAGTACTTC
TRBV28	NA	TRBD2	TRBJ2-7	CASRGMGEGLYF	TGTGCCAGCAGAGGTATGGGGGAGGGGCTGTACTTC
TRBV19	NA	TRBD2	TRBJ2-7	CASSPQGAGGLYEQYF	TGTGCCAGTAGTCCTCAAGGGGCGGGAGGACTCTACGAGCAGTACTTC
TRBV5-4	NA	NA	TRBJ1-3	CASSSGSRNTIYF	TGTGCCAGCAGCTCGGGTTCGAGAAACACCATATATTTT
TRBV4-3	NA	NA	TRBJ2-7	CASSQDVQGMGYEQYF	TGCGCCAGCAGCCAAGACGTACAGGGTATGGGGTACGAGCAGTACTTC
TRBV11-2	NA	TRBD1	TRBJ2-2	CASSLPTGGVPLLSGELFF	TGTGCCAGCAGCTTACCCACAGGGGGCGTGCCACTTCTTTCCGGGGAGCTGTTTTTT
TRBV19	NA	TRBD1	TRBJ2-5	CASTRSRQGPETQYF	TGTGCCAGTACCCGAAGCAGACAGGGGCCGGAGACCCAGTACTTC
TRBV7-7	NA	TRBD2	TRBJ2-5	CASSLGTSGIETQYF	TGTGCTAGCAGCTTAGGGACTAGCGGGATCGAGACCCAGTACTTC
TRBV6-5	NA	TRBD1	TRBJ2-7	CASSRDRFYEQYF	TGTGCCAGCAGCCGGGACAGGTTCTACGAGCAGTACTTC
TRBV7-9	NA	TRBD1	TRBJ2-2	CASGTAEKRVGELFF	TGTGCCAGCGGGACAGCCGAAAAGAGGGTCGGGGAGCTGTTTTTT
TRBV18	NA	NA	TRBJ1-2	CASSQGGNSYGYTF	TGTGCCAGCTCACAAGGGGGAAATAGCTATGGCTACACCTTC
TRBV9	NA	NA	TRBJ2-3	CASSVDGSWGDTQYF	TGTGCCAGCAGCGTAGACGGGAGCTGGGGAGATACGCAGTATTTT
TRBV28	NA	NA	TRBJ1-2	CASRSRQRGESNYGYTF	TGTGCCAGCAGGTCAAGGCAGCGGGGGGAATCAAACTATGGCTACACCTTC
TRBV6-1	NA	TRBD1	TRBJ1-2	CASSERGGRRWDGYTF	TGTGCCAGCAGTGAAAGAGGGGGCAGGCGATGGGATGGCTACACCTTC
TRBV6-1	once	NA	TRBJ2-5	CASSDGIQETQYF	TGTGCCAGCAGTGACGGGATCCAAGAGACCCAGTACTTC
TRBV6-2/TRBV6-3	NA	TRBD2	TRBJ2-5	CASSPGLAGVEQETQYF	TGTGCCAGCAGTCCGGGACTAGCGGGAGTCGAGCAAGAGACCCAGTACTTC
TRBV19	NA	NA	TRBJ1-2	CASRNGQTDIYGYTF	TGTGCCAGTAGAAACGGACAGACAGACATTTATGGCTACACCTTC
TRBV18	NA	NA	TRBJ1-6	CASSPASDNSPLHF	TGTGCCAGCTCACCGGCTTCAGATAATTCACCCCTCCACTTT
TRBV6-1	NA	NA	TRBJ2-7	CASSEGLSSSYEQYF	TGTGCCAGCAGTGAAGGCCTTTCTAGCTCCTACGAGCAGTACTTC
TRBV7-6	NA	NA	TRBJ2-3	CASSLVAYPTDTQYF	TGTGCCAGCAGCTTAGTCGCCTACCCCACAGATACGCAGTATTTT
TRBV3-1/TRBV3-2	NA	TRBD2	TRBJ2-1	CASSQRTSGRGGNEQFF	TGTGCCAGCAGCCAACGGACTAGCGGGAGAGGGGGCAATGAGCAGTTCTTC
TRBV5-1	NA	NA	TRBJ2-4	CASSIWTDLGVAKNIQYF	TGCGCCAGCAGCATCTGGACAGACCTAGGGGTAGCCAAAAACATTCAGTACTTC
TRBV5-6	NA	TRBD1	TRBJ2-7	CASSSGPGQGYEQYF	TGTGCCAGCAGCTCAGGGCCGGGACAGGGCTACGAGCAGTACTTC
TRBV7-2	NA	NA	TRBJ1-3	CASSLDRGRENTIYF	TGTGCCAGCAGCTTAGATCGTGGGAGGGAAAACACCATATATTTT
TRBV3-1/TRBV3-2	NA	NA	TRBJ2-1	CASSPQMGSEQFF	TGTGCCAGCAGCCCTCAAATGGGTAGCGAGCAGTTCTTC
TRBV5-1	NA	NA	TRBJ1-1	CASSFGGSGTEAFF	TGCGCCAGCAGCTTTGGGGGGAGTGGCACTGAAGCTTTCTTT
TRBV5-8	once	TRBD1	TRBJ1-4	CASSLDRGTNEKLFF	TGTGCCAGCAGCTTGGACAGGGGAACTAATGAAAAACTGTTTTTT
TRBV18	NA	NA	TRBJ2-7	CASSPRTLFYEQYF	TGTGCCAGCTCACCTCGGACACTTTTCTACGAGCAGTACTTC
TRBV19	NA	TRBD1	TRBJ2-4	CASSKEGTAKNIQYF	TGTGCCAGTAGTAAGGAAGGGACAGCTAAAAACATTCAGTACTTC
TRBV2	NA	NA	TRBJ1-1	CASSTEGVDTEAFF	TGTGCCAGCAGTACAGAAGGGGTGGACACTGAAGCTTTCTTT
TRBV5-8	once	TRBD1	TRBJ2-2	CASSTDREYTGELFF	TGTGCCAGCAGCACCGACAGGGAGTACACCGGGGAGCTGTTTTTT
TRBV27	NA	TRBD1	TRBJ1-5	CASRDRGNQPQHF	TGTGCCAGCAGGGACAGGGGGAATCAGCCCCAGCATTTT
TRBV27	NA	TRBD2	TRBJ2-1	CASTPSGSGEQFF	TGTGCCAGCACCCCTAGCGGGAGCGGTGAGCAGTTCTTC
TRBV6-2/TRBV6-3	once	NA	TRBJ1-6	CASSDPRGDNSPLHF	TGTGCCAGCAGTGACCCCCGGGGGGATAATTCACCCCTCCACTTT
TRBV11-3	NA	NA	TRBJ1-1	CASNSLRRGLNTEAFF	TGTGCCAGCAACTCTCTTCGTCGCGGGTTGAACACTGAAGCTTTCTTT
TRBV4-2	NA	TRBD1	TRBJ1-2	CASSQPQGVLHYGYTF	TGTGCCAGCAGCCAACCACAGGGGGTCCTGCACTATGGCTACACCTTC
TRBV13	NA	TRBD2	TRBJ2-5	CASSWGGSGETQYF	TGTGCCAGCAGTTGGGGCGGGAGTGGAGAGACCCAGTACTTC
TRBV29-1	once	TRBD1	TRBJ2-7	CSVENRGGSEQYF	TGCAGCGTTGAAAACAGGGGTGGGTCCGAGCAGTACTTC
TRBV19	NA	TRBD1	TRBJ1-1	CASGGQVLNTEAFF	TGTGCCAGTGGCGGACAGGTGTTGAACACTGAAGCTTTCTTT
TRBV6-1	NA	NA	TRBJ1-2	CASSASNYGYTF	TGTGCCAGCAGTGCCTCTAACTATGGCTACACCTTC
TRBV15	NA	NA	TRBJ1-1	CATSRDFGSTMNTEAFF	TGTGCCACCAGCAGAGATTTCGGGTCGACCATGAACACTGAAGCTTTCTTT
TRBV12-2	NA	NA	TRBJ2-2	CASRFGLAGGSDTGELFF	TGTGCAAGTCGCTTCGGGCTAGCGGGAGGTTCGGACACCGGGGAGCTGTTTTTT
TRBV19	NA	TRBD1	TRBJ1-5	CASSIVGGAGQPQHF	TGTGCCAGTAGTATAGTAGGGGGCGCGGGTCAGCCCCAGCATTTT